This T cell receptor beta chain is drawn from a study of blood T cell repertoires in COVID-19. The CDR3 has 15 residues. The V gene's germline CDR1 is SGHNT and CDR2 YENEEA. The junction had 12 bases not matched to a gene; V was cut back by 5 bases and J by 6 bases. Profiled with immunoSEQ multiplex PCR; TCRdb holds only in-frame clones, not every one. The profile shows approximately 260,000 clones, around nine tenths of them singletons. The sequenced sample consisted of peripheral blood. The V gene is TRBV11-3, the J gene TRBJ2-7, with 8 bases matching TRBD2. The sequence was collected from a man over 45 with acute or convalescent COVID-19. This chain's CDR3 is CASSPGGAIPAEQYF. The DNA of the CDR3 is TGTGCCAGCAGCCCGGGGGGGGCCATCCCCGCCGAGCAGTACTTC.